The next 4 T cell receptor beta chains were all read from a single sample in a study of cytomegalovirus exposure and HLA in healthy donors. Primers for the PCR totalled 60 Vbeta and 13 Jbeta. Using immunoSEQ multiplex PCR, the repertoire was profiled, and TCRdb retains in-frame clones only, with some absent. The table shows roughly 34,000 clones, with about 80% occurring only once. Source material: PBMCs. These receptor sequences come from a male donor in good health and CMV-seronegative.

The CDR3 reads CASTGGTNYEQYF. CDR3 DNA sequence: TGCGCCAGCACGGGGGGAACGAACTACGAGCAGTACTTC. The chain links TRBV5-1 to TRBJ2-7; TRBD2 matches at 7 bases. Germline assignment: CDR1 SGHRS and CDR2 YFSETQ. Trimming at V came to 6 bases and at J to 3 bases, leaving 6 bases not matched to a gene. This CDR3 contains 13 residues.

The CDR3 reads CASSNRGDSPLHF. The CDR3 region has the DNA TGTGCCAGTAGTAACCGGGGGGATTCACCCCTCCACTTT. The chain couples TRBV19 to TRBJ1-6, with a tentative D call TRBD1 (5 bases). V was clipped by 4 bases and J by 8 bases, with 9 bases between them. The CDR3 runs 13 residues. Germline CDR1 reads LNHDA; CDR2 reads SQIVND (reference sequence).

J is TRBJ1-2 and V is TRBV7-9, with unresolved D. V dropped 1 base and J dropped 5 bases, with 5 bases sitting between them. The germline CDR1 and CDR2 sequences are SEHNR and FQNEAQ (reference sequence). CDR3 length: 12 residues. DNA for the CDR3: TGTGCCAGCAGCTTAGGCGATTATGGCTACACCTTC. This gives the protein CASSLGDYGYTF.

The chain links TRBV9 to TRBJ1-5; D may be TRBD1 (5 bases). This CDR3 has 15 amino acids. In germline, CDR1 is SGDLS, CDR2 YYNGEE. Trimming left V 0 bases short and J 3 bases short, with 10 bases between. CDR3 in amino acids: CASSVAGTPNQPQHF. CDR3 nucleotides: TGTGCCAGCAGCGTAGCTGGGACTCCCAATCAGCCCCAGCATTTT.